This T cell receptor beta chain was sequenced for a study of post-analysis software for immune sequencing data (dated by TCRdb to between 2015 and 2017). Context from the whole study: Disease courses on record covered relapsing-remitting, secondary progressive and progressive-relapsing multiple sclerosis, though some patients had no subtype annotation. The multiple sclerosis patient repertoires were compared with around ten previously published healthy control repertoires from donors aged about 6 to 28 years. A subset of samples was prepared in parallel using single-end sample barcoding, then pooled and co-amplified after Illumina adapter ligation. General study outcomes and caveats: Compared with controls, multiple sclerosis patients had significantly lower normalized Chao1 diversity, a finding suggesting substantial peripheral T-cell clonal expansion. Roughly 5 TRBV segments, including TRBV5-6, TRBV5-1 and TRBV20-1, were significantly more frequent in patients than controls. Direct clustering with F measure revealed strong co-clustering of samples prepared in the same batch, which led to a batch-effect correction. The multiple sclerosis patient group was slightly younger than the control group.

The library was produced with PCR. The instrument was an Illumina HiSeq 2500. To reduce PCR and sequencing biases, unique molecular identifiers were built into the TCR beta cDNA libraries. Some 500,000 cDNA molecules were obtained for every 1 to 10 million input T cells, so each molecule roughly corresponded to one T cell. The same protocol used for the earlier healthy control dataset was applied to prepare and sequence the patient libraries. Samples belonging to the same batch were prepared together, multiplexed and sequenced on a shared HiSeq lane. The source study handled its data this way. Raw barcoded reads were processed with MIGEC, discarding single-read molecular identifier groups before consensus assembly and CDR3 extraction. VDJtools was used for post-analysis of the clonotype tables, with diversity normalized by down-sampling every dataset to the smallest sample size. To correct batch-related cross-sample contamination, repertoire overlap clustering matched CDR3 amino acid sequences but not nucleotide sequences. TCRdb handled the public reads itself, with Q25 trimming in fastp and clone calling in MiXCR, and kept productive beta chains. CDR3 protein sequences are deduplicated, and each keeps its most common genes and DNA. None of the V and J calls come from the authors' own analysis; TCRdb made them. This sample comprises 700,000 to 800,000 distinct CDR3 sequences, roughly 27% of them detected only once. The ten largest clones represent under 0.7% of the sample.

Based on the germline V gene, the CDR1 and CDR2 sequences are MDHEN and SYDVKM. V lost 9 bases and J lost 2 bases, and the count of bases not matched to a germline gene is 6. The CDR3 runs 13 amino acids, cysteine and phenylalanine included. The only DNA kept is the CDR3, 39 bases in frame from the first base. A note on this clonotype: The antigen it binds to is not known. No quality values exist for individual bases; no much larger clone is one base distant.

To demonstrate the VDJtools post-analysis software, TCR beta repertoires were profiled from the peripheral blood of about 13 young patients with multiple sclerosis. Multiple sclerosis patients were children and adolescents aged 6 to 15 years. What was sequenced was blood. The chain is encoded by TRBV28 joined to TRBJ2-5; TRBD2 fits 7 bases in the junction. The clonotype was recovered from a girl aged 5 to 17 with multiple sclerosis. The DNA reads as follows: TGTGCCAGTCGCCGGGGGGTACAAGAGACCCAGTACTTC. Its protein reads: CASRRGVQETQYF.